A selection of T cell receptor beta chains follows, all from one sample in a study of blood T cell repertoires in COVID-19. Generated by immunoSEQ multiplex PCR, the TCRdb table keeps only in-frame clones and is missing some. Of about 300,000 clones listed, approximately 85% are singletons. The sample consisted of PBMCs or T cells enriched from blood (not recorded which). The receptors originated from a man aged 30 to 45 who had recovered from COVID-19. The CDR3 runs from the conserved cysteine through the conserved F or W. Fields, in order: D gene, V gene, clone size, J gene, CDR3 DNA, CDR3 protein. The D gene is left open where the match is weak. Size is omitted from some rows. Given values are once, few, many or a class for expanded clones.

NA	TRBV5-6	NA	TRBJ1-2	TGTGCCAGCAGCTTGGGTGGAGGAGGAAACTATGGCTACACCTTC	CASSLGGGGNYGYTF
NA	TRBV7-3	NA	TRBJ1-5	TGTGCCAGCAGCTTAACGGGTTCCGGGGGCAATCAGCCCCAGCATTTT	CASSLTGSGGNQPQHF
NA	TRBV3-1/TRBV3-2	NA	TRBJ1-5	TGTGCCAGCAGCCAGACGGGGAACAATCAGCCCCAGCATTTT	CASSQTGNNQPQHF
TRBD1	TRBV10-2	NA	TRBJ1-1	TGCGCCAGCGGGTCGGGGACAGCTCCAACTGAAGCTTTCTTT	CASGSGTAPTEAFF
NA	TRBV9	NA	TRBJ2-2	TGTGCCAGCAGCCCCCCCTTTAGTACGAACACCGGGGAGCTGTTTTTT	CASSPPFSTNTGELFF
TRBD1	TRBV13	NA	TRBJ2-7	TGTGCCAGCAGCCCCCAACAGGGGATGCCGGGGGAGCAGTACTTC	CASSPQQGMPGEQYF
NA	TRBV6-5	NA	TRBJ2-2	TGTGCCAGCAGTTACTCATGGGGACAGAACACCGGGGAGCTGTTTTTT	CASSYSWGQNTGELFF
NA	TRBV5-4	NA	TRBJ2-1	TGTGCCAGCAGCTTGACGGCCTACAATGAGCAGTTCTTC	CASSLTAYNEQFF
NA	TRBV5-1	NA	TRBJ1-1	TGCGCCAGCAGCCCTCGTGGGGGAGGTAACACTGAAGCTTTCTTT	CASSPRGGGNTEAFF
TRBD1	TRBV5-8	NA	TRBJ1-2	TGTGCCAGCAGCGGAACAGGGGGCTCTGGCTACACCTTC	CASSGTGGSGYTF
NA	TRBV3-1/TRBV3-2	NA	TRBJ1-2	TGTGCCAGCAGCCAAGACCGGCGGGGAGGCTACACCTTC	CASSQDRRGGYTF
NA	TRBV9	NA	TRBJ1-6	TGTGCCAGCAGCGTAGGGGGCGGCACTAATTCACCCCTCCACTTT	CASSVGGGTNSPLHF
NA	TRBV7-9	NA	TRBJ2-5	TGTGCCAGCAGGCCCAGGGTATCGGAAGAGACCCAGTACTTC	CASRPRVSEETQYF
NA	TRBV18	NA	TRBJ2-7	TGTGCCAGCTCACCACCGTCAGTGACCTACGAGCAGTACTTC	CASSPPSVTYEQYF
TRBD1	TRBV15	NA	TRBJ1-1	TGTGCCACCAGCAGCCGGACAGGGGAGTCGGCTGAAGCTTTCTTT	CATSSRTGESAEAFF
NA	TRBV3-1/TRBV3-2	NA	TRBJ2-7	TGTGCCAGCAGCCAGCTAAGCTACGAGCAGTACTTC	CASSQLSYEQYF
NA	TRBV4-1	NA	TRBJ2-5	TGCGCCAGCAGCCGCCAAGAGAGGGTCGAGACCCAGTACTTC	CASSRQERVETQYF
NA	TRBV9	NA	TRBJ2-3	TGTGCCAGCAGCCTCCGGGGGAACACAGATACGCAGTATTTT	CASSLRGNTDTQYF
NA	TRBV6-5	once	TRBJ1-5	TGTGCCAGCAAAACGAACAGGGTGGTCCGGCCCCAGCATTTT	CASKTNRVVRPQHF
NA	TRBV2	NA	TRBJ2-7	TGTGCCAGCAGTGGTCACGGGGGTTACGAGCAGTACTTC	CASSGHGGYEQYF
NA	TRBV5-1	NA	TRBJ2-3	TGCGCCAGCAGCCAGGGGCCCGTGGAAGATACGCAGTATTTT	CASSQGPVEDTQYF
NA	TRBV4-1	NA	TRBJ2-5	TGCGCCAGCAGCCACCTAGCACCCCAAGAGACCCAGTACTTC	CASSHLAPQETQYF
TRBD1	TRBV7-9	NA	TRBJ1-4	TGTGCCAGCAGCTCCTCCGGGACAGTCAATGAAAAACTGTTTTTT	CASSSSGTVNEKLFF
NA	TRBV6-5	once	TRBJ1-1	TGTGCCAGCAGTTACTCGAGGCGAACTGAAGCTTTCTTT	CASSYSRRTEAFF
NA	TRBV29-1	NA	TRBJ2-3	TGCAGCGTTGTCCGGGGTTCAGGTACGCAGTATTTT	CSVVRGSGTQYF
TRBD1	TRBV5-6	few	TRBJ2-7	TGTGCCAGCAGTTCAGGACAGGGTTTCTTCTACGAGCAGTACTTC	CASSSGQGFFYEQYF
TRBD1	TRBV7-9	NA	TRBJ1-1	TGTGCCAGCAGCAAGTCGGGACAGATGAACACTGAAGCTTTCTTT	CASSKSGQMNTEAFF